A selection of T cell receptor beta chains follows, all from one sample in a study of neurological immune-mediated disorders. TCRdb reprocessed the 5' RACE reads with MiXCR, giving one entry per CDR3 protein. Among 39,000 or so distinct CDR3 sequences listed, more than 4.5% were seen once. Sequenced input: CD4+ T cells from blood. All receptors come from a man aged 18 to 30 in good health. CDR3s include the opening cysteine and the closing phenylalanine or tryptophan. The D gene is left open where the match is weak. Not all rows give a size; the values are once, few, many and, for expanded clones, a class.

TRBV20-1,.,.,TRBJ2-1,TGCAGTGCTAGAACCCACCCGGACGGAATCAATGAGCAGTTCTTC,CSARTHPDGINEQFF
TRBV5-1,many,.,TRBJ1-1,TGCGCCAGCAGCTTGGGGGTTGGGGCCACTGAAGCTTTCTTT,CASSLGVGATEAFF
TRBV4-2,many,.,TRBJ2-3,TGTGCCAGCAGCCGATCCCCGGCAGAAAGCACAGATACGCAGTATTTT,CASSRSPAESTDTQYF
TRBV6-2/TRBV6-3,many,.,TRBJ2-3,TGTGCCAGCAGTCGGGACCGAAGACGTACTAGCACAGATACGCAGTATTTT,CASSRDRRRTSTDTQYF
TRBV5-1,many,.,TRBJ2-3,TGCGCCAGCAGCTTGAGCGACCCTAGCACAGATACGCAGTATTTT,CASSLSDPSTDTQYF
TRBV6-5,many,.,TRBJ1-1,TGTGCCAGCAAGGGACTACCCTTCCTGAACACTGAAGCTTTCTTT,CASKGLPFLNTEAFF
TRBV20-1,many,.,TRBJ2-5,TGCAGTGCTAGAGATCCGATCGACAATGGAGAGACCCAGTACTTC,CSARDPIDNGETQYF
TRBV20-1,many,.,TRBJ1-1,TGCAGTGAGTCGCTAACAAGCATGAACACTGAAGCTTTCTTT,CSESLTSMNTEAFF
TRBV27,few,.,TRBJ1-1,TGTGCCAGCAGCTCCGTTTACAGGGCCACTGAAGCTTTCTTT,CASSSVYRATEAFF
TRBV20-1,many,TRBD1,TRBJ1-2,TGCAGTGCTAGTGGGGACAGGGACGGGGCTAACTATGGCTACACCTTC,CSASGDRDGANYGYTF
TRBV11-2,medium-sized,TRBD1,TRBJ2-7,TGTGCCAGCAGTCGGCCGCTGCGGACAGGGAGGTACGAGCAGTACTTC,CASSRPLRTGRYEQYF
TRBV13,many,.,TRBJ1-1,TGTGCCAGCAGCTCGTCACCGGGACACTGGAACACTGAAGCTTTCTTT,CASSSSPGHWNTEAFF
TRBV20-1,many,.,TRBJ1-1,TGCAGTGCTAGAGATCAAGGGGGAGAAGCTTTCTTT,CSARDQGGEAFF
TRBV2,many,.,TRBJ2-6,TGTGCCAGCAGTGGCGTACAGACGACTGGGGCCAACGTCCTGACTTTC,CASSGVQTTGANVLTF
TRBV7-7,many,.,TRBJ1-6,TGTGCTAGCAGCCCGGAACCGGGACCCCAATCACCCCTCCACTTT,CASSPEPGPQSPLHF
TRBV30,.,TRBD1,TRBJ1-5,TGTGCCTGGAGTGGAAGGACAGGGGGGGTTCGCAATCAGCCCCAGCATTTT,CAWSGRTGGVRNQPQHF
TRBV7-7,many,.,TRBJ2-3,TGTGCTAGCAGCTTAGGGGGAGTTGGAGATACGCAGTATTTT,CASSLGGVGDTQYF
TRBV15,many,TRBD1,TRBJ1-2,TGTGCCACCAGCAGAGATGAACAACGGGACAGCTATGGCTACACCTTC,CATSRDEQRDSYGYTF
TRBV20-1,medium-sized,TRBD1,TRBJ1-5,TGCAGTGCTAGAGATCTTACAGGGGGCGGTCAGCCCCAGCATTTT,CSARDLTGGGQPQHF
TRBV12-3/TRBV12-4,many,.,TRBJ2-1,TGTGCCAGCAGTTTAACCCTCTACAATGAGCAGTTCTTC,CASSLTLYNEQFF
TRBV29-1,many,TRBD2,TRBJ2-7,TGCAGCGCCGGGGGGGGAGACTACGAGCAGTACTTC,CSAGGGDYEQYF
TRBV5-1,many,.,TRBJ1-6,TGCGCCAGCAGCGGACTAAACTTGGGTTATAATTCACCCCTCCACTTT,CASSGLNLGYNSPLHF
TRBV20-1,many,.,TRBJ2-1,TGCAGTGCCAGGTCAGCGTGGATCAAGAACAATGAGCAGTTCTTC,CSARSAWIKNNEQFF
TRBV3-1,many,.,TRBJ2-2,TGTGCCAGCAGCCAATGGGGGCAGAGCGGCACCGGGGAGCTGTTTTTT,CASSQWGQSGTGELFF
TRBV5-1,many,TRBD2,TRBJ2-1,TGCGCCAGCAGCGGGGGGGACCTTTACAATGAGCAGTTCTTC,CASSGGDLYNEQFF
TRBV6-2/TRBV6-3,many,.,TRBJ1-5,TGTGCCACCGGGGAGGCGAGGGGCGACAATCAGCCCCAGCATTTT,CATGEARGDNQPQHF
TRBV20-1,many,.,TRBJ1-4,TGCAGTGCCCTAGGGTCAGGAACTAATGAAAAACTGTTTTTT,CSALGSGTNEKLFF
TRBV3-1,many,.,TRBJ2-1,TGTGCCAGCAGCGCCCTAGCGCTCGAGCAGTTCTTC,CASSALALEQFF
TRBV20-1,many,TRBD1,TRBJ2-5,TGCAGTGCTGGGGACAGGGGGCGCAGCCAGACCCAGTACTTC,CSAGDRGRSQTQYF
TRBV4-2,many,TRBD2,TRBJ2-2,TGTGCCAGCAGCCAAGATCCAGCGGGGGGGCCGGGCACCGGGGAGCTGTTTTTT,CASSQDPAGGPGTGELFF
TRBV11-2,many,.,TRBJ2-3,TGTGCCAGCAGCCCGCAGGCAGATACGCAGTATTTT,CASSPQADTQYF
TRBV6-1,many,.,TRBJ1-1,TGTGCCAGCAGTGAGGGGACAACAAACACTGAAGCTTTCTTT,CASSEGTTNTEAFF
TRBV5-1,many,.,TRBJ2-2,TGCGCCAGCGACCGGGACTCCACCTCCGGGGAGCTGTTTTTT,CASDRDSTSGELFF
TRBV14,many,TRBD1,TRBJ1-2,TGTGCCAGCAGCCGGGACAGGCTTTCTCACTATGGCTACACCTTC,CASSRDRLSHYGYTF
TRBV12-3/TRBV12-4,many,TRBD2,TRBJ2-5,TGTGCCAGCAGTTCCTATAGCGGGGGTGAGACCCAGTACTTC,CASSSYSGGETQYF
TRBV15,many,TRBD2,TRBJ2-5,TGTGCCACCAGCAGCCACTTAGGAGCGGGGGCCCTAGAGACCCAGTACTTC,CATSSHLGAGALETQYF
TRBV6-2/TRBV6-3,many,TRBD1,TRBJ2-3,TGTGCCAGCAGAGATAGGACAGGAGCCCGCACAGATACGCAGTATTTT,CASRDRTGARTDTQYF
TRBV6-5,many,.,TRBJ2-2,TGTGCCAGCAGCCAGATCGTTCCTCCCGGGGAGCTGTTTTTT,CASSQIVPPGELFF
TRBV20-1,many,.,TRBJ2-3,TGCAGTGCTAAGGAAGGGCTCCACACAGATACGCAGTATTTT,CSAKEGLHTDTQYF
TRBV20-1,many,.,TRBJ1-2,TGCAGTGCGGGATCGGGACTCATCTATGGCTACACCTTC,CSAGSGLIYGYTF
TRBV3-1,many,TRBD1,TRBJ1-5,TGTGCCAGCAGCCCGGGGACAGGGGGCAATCAGCCCCAGCATTTT,CASSPGTGGNQPQHF
TRBV5-1,many,TRBD1,TRBJ2-5,TGCGCCAGCAGTCTTTGGACAGGGGGCCCCAGGGTCCAGTACTTC,CASSLWTGGPRVQYF
TRBV29-1,many,.,TRBJ1-1,TGCAGCGTTGACGTATTCATGAACACTGAAGCTTTCTTT,CSVDVFMNTEAFF
TRBV6-5,few,.,TRBJ1-2,TGTGCCAGCAGTTACTCGGGACGGGGTTATGGCTACACCTTC,CASSYSGRGYGYTF
TRBV29-1,many,.,TRBJ1-3,TGCAGCGTGATGAAATCTGGAAACACCATATATTTT,CSVMKSGNTIYF
TRBV5-1,many,.,TRBJ1-1,TGCGCCAGCAGCCCCACGCCGGAGAACACTGAAGCTTTCTTT,CASSPTPENTEAFF
TRBV5-5,many,.,TRBJ2-7,TGTGCCAGCAGCGGCGGGACACTCCGCTCCTACGAGCAGTACTTC,CASSGGTLRSYEQYF
TRBV5-1,many,.,TRBJ1-1,TGCGCCAGCCACCCGGGACTGGGGACTGAAGCTTTCTTT,CASHPGLGTEAFF
TRBV20-1,many,.,TRBJ1-6,TGCAGTGGTACTTATGGGACTGCGAGCTCCTATAATTCACCCCTCCACTTT,CSGTYGTASSYNSPLHF
TRBV29-1,many,.,TRBJ1-4,TGCAGCGTTCCCCTCGGGATGTCGGGGTTTGAAAAACTGTTTTTT,CSVPLGMSGFEKLFF
TRBV27,many,.,TRBJ1-1,TGTGCCAGCATCGCGAGCAGGGTCGGGAACACTGAAGCTTTCTTT,CASIASRVGNTEAFF
TRBV20-1,many,.,TRBJ1-5,TGCAGTGCAACTCCTCGACGGAGTAATAGCAATCAGCCCCAGCATTTT,CSATPRRSNSNQPQHF
TRBV7-9,many,.,TRBJ2-3,TGTGCCAGCAGCTTAGAAGATACGCAGTATTTT,CASSLEDTQYF